Below, 13 T cell receptor beta chains from the same sample are listed, as sequenced in a study of regulatory T cells in long-lasting Graves disease. Described time point: newly diagnosed GD, antithyroid drugs for less than 3 months. RNA from PBMCs was the source of the TCR library. In building TCR beta libraries, iRepertoire HTBI primers were used together with Arm-PCR of CDR3 regions. TCRdb reprocessed the multiplex PCR reads with MiXCR, giving one entry per CDR3 protein. The table records some 340,000 distinct CDR3 sequences, about 12% of them present only once. The data were also submitted as part of a second study, on T cells in Graves' hyperthyroidism and ophthalmopathy.

The material was peripheral blood mononuclear cells (PBMCs), obtained at new diagnosis, from a patient treated with antithyroid drugs. The receptors here all came from a woman aged 18-29 years with Graves disease.

This clonotype was counted at least ten times. The chain couples TRBV6-5 to TRBJ1-5; no reliable D call. The germline CDR1 and CDR2 sequences are MNHEY and SVGAGI. V lost 3 bases to trimming and J lost 1 base, with 10 bases between them. There are 15 residues in the CDR3. CDR3 in amino acids: CASSYSRWSNQPQHF. Written as DNA, the CDR3 is TGTGCCAGCAGTTATAGCAGGTGGAGCAATCAGCCCCAGCATTTT.

The sample holds a few counts of this clonotype. This rearrangement joins TRBV14 to TRBJ2-1, with 7 bases matching TRBD1. CDR3 length: 17 amino acids. With 5 bases clipped from V and 7 bases from J, the junction kept 17 bases outside the gene matches. The germline CDR1 and CDR2 sequences are SGHDN and FVKESK. The DNA for the CDR3 is TGTGCCAGCAGCGGGACCGACAGGGTGGATTTCCTTAATGAGCAGTTCTTC. Amino acids: CASSGTDRVDFLNEQFF.

At least ten counts were recorded for this clonotype. The rearrangement joins TRBV7-3 to TRBJ2-3; 7 nucleotides align to TRBD2. Per the germline V gene, CDR1 is SGHTA and CDR2 is FQGTGA. V lost 2 bases to trimming and J lost 4 bases; unmatched junction nucleotides: 3. CDR3 size: 14 residues. The DNA for the CDR3 is TGTGCCAGCAGCTTAGCGGGAGTCCCAGATACGCAGTATTTT. It yields the protein CASSLAGVPDTQYF.

Many counts were recorded for this clonotype. The chain recombines TRBV13 with TRBJ2-7, with a tentative D call TRBD1 (5 bases). The CDR3 covers 16 residues. Germline V gene data show CDR1 as PRHDT and CDR2 as FYEKMQ (reference sequence). The V end was cut by 0 bases, the J end by 2 bases, with 14 bases between. CDR3 in amino acids: CASSLGPGREAYEQYF. The CDR3 coding sequence is TGTGCCAGCAGCTTAGGCCCTGGCAGGGAAGCCTACGAGCAGTACTTC. Full variable domain (missing parts from reference TRBV13 and TRBJ2-7): AAGVIQSPRHLIKEKRETATLKCYPIPRHDTVYWYQQGPGQDPQFLISFYEKMQSDKGSIPDRFSAQQFSDYHSELNMSSLELGDSALYFCASSLGPGREAYEQYFGPGTRLTVT.

This clonotype was picked up many times. The chain uses TRBV29-1 and TRBJ2-1; 8 bases match TRBD1. This CDR3 spans 17 amino acids. Germline lookup yields CDR1 SQVTM and CDR2 ANQGSEA. V was clipped by 0 bases and J by 4 bases; unmatched bases: 11. The chain's CDR3 is CSVEDPAGGESYNEQFF. CDR3 sequence (DNA): TGCAGCGTTGAAGATCCCGCAGGGGGCGAATCTTACAATGAGCAGTTCTTC.

This clonotype was recorded at least ten times. The V call is TRBV28, the J call TRBJ1-1; D may be TRBD1 (6 bases). This CDR3 is 12 amino acids long. The germline V and J ends were trimmed by 4 bases and 10 bases, with 13 bases remaining between them. Germline V lookup: CDR1 MDHEN, CDR2 SYDVKM. In DNA, the CDR3 is TGTGCCAGCAGTTCGGGACAAGCCAGAGCTTTCTTT. Amino acids: CASSSGQARAFF.

The V gene is TRBV7-2, the J gene TRBJ2-7; 8 bases fit TRBD2. The CDR3 extends over 17 amino acids. The V gene's germline CDR1 is SGHTA and CDR2 FQGNSA. The junction had 11 bases not matched to a gene; V was cut back by 1 base and J by 3 bases. The CDR3 protein is CASSLGPLAGTGYEQYF. The CDR3 DNA reads as TGTGCCAGCAGCTTAGGCCCTTTAGCGGGAACCGGCTACGAGCAGTACTTC.

This clonotype came up a few times. This chain links TRBV6-9 with TRBJ2-7, with 9 positions matching TRBD1. V lost 4 bases and J lost 6; bases outside the gene matches: 10. CDR3 length equals 15 residues. Per germline, CDR1 MNHGY and CDR2 SVAAGI. The CDR3 is CASSSQTGGSIEQYV. DNA for the CDR3: TGTGCCAGCAGTTCTCAGACAGGGGGGTCTATCGAGCAGTACGTC.

This clonotype was seen at least ten times. This chain joins TRBV12-3 or TRBV12-4 and TRBJ1-4; 9 nucleotides agree with TRBD1. CDR3 length: 18 amino acids. With V trimmed by 6 bases and J by 5 bases, 16 bases remained unmatched. The CDR3 DNA sequence: TGTGCCAGCAGCCACCTTACCGGGACAGGGTTTGAGAATGAAAAACTGTTTTTT. This sequence encodes CASSHLTGTGFENEKLFF.

This clonotype was recorded many times. The chain employs TRBV12-3 or TRBV12-4 and TRBJ1-3; possibly TRBD1 for D (5 bases). V gave up 5 bases and J gave up 5 bases, with 13 bases separating them. This CDR3 contains 14 residues. The CDR3 region is CASSATDARNTIYF. The CDR3 coding sequence is TGTGCCAGCAGTGCGACAGATGCAAGAAACACCATATATTTT.

This clonotype has a count of ten or more. In DNA form, the CDR3 reads TGTGCCACTGAAAACAGCGACCTCTCCTATGGCTACACCTTC. It translates to CATENSDLSYGYTF. The chain has TRBV28 and TRBJ1-2; the D is unclear. The germline gives CDR1 MDHEN, CDR2 SYDVKM. The CDR3 runs 14 residues. Trimming cost V 10 bases and J 4 bases, with 19 bases left between them.

A few counts support this clonotype. The chain links TRBV7-3 to TRBJ1-1; possible D gene TRBD1, 6 bases. The germline CDR1 and CDR2 sequences are SGHTA and FQGTGA. V lost 5 bases to trimming and J lost 4 bases, with 14 bases between them. The CDR3 length is 14 residues. CDR3 sequence (DNA): TGTGCCAGCAGCGCAGGGGTTTTCGGCACTGAAGCTTTCTTT. Amino acid sequence: CASSAGVFGTEAFF.

This clonotype was observed at least ten times. The rearrangement joins TRBV12-5 to TRBJ2-1; possibly TRBD1 for D (5 bases). CDR1 is LGHNT and CDR2 is FRNRAP in the germline V gene. The CDR3 spans 16 residues. With 0 bases removed from V and 5 bases from J, the gap between germline ends came to 14 bases. The CDR3 nucleotides read TGTGCTAGTGGTTTGGTACGCAGGGAAGGTGACAATGAGCAGTTCTTC. Amino acid sequence: CASGLVRREGDNEQFF.